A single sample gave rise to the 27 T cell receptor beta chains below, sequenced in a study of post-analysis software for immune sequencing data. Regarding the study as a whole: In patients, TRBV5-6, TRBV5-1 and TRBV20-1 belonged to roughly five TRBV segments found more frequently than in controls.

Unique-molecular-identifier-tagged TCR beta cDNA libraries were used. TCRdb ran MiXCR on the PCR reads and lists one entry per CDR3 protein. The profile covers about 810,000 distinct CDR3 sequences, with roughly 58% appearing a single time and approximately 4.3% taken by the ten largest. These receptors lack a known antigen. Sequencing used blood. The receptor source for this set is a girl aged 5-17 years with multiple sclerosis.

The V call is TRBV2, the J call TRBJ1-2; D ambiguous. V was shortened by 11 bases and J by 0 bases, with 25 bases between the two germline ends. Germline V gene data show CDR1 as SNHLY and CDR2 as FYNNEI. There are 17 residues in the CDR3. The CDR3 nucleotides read TGTGCCGGCAAAAGGGAGAAGTTATTCGGGGCTAACTATGGCTACACCTTC. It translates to CAGKREKLFGANYGYTF.

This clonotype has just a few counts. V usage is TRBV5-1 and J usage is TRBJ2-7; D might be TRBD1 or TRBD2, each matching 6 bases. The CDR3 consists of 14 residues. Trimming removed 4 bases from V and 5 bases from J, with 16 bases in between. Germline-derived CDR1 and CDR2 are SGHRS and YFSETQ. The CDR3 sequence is CASSPILGGHEQYF. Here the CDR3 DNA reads TGCGCCAGCAGCCCCATCTTGGGGGGCCACGAGCAGTACTTC.

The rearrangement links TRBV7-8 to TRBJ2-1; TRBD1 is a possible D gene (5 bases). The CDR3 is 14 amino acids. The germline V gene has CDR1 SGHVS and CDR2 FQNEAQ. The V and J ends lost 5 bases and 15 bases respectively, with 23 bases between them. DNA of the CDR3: TGTGCCAGCAGCCCTCTCACCGTCACTACAGGCTTGTTCTTC. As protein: CASSPLTVTTGLFF.

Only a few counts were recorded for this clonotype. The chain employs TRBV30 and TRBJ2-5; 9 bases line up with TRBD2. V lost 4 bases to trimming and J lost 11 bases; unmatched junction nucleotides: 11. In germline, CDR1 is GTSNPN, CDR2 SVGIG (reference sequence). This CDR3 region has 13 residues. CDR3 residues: CAWTGAGGLEQYF. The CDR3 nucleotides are TGTGCCTGGACAGGAGCGGGGGGCCTTGAACAGTACTTC.

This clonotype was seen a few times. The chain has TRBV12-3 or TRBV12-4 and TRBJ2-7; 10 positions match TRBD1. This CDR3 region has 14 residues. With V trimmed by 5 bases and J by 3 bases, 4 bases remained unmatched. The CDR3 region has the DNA TGTGCCAGCAGTCGGGACAGGGGTATCTACGAGCAGTACTTC. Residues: CASSRDRGIYEQYF.

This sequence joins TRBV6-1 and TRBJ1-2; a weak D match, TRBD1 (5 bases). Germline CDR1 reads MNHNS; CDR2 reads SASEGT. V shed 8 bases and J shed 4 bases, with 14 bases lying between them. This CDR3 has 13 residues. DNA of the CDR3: TGTGCCAGCGCTAGGGGCCCTGGCTATGGCTACACCTTC. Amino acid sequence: CASARGPGYGYTF.

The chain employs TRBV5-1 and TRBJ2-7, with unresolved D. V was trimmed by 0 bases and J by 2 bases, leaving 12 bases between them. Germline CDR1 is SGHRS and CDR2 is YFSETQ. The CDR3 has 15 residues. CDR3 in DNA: TGCGCCAGCAGCTTGGCCGGGCTGGGTCCCTACGAGCAGTACTTC. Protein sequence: CASSLAGLGPYEQYF.

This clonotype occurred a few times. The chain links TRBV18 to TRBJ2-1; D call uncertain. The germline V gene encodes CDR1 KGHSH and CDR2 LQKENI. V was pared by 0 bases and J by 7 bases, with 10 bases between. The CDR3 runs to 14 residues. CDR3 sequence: CASSPPSHRNEQFF. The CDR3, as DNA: TGTGCCAGCTCACCACCTTCTCACAGAAATGAGCAGTTCTTC.

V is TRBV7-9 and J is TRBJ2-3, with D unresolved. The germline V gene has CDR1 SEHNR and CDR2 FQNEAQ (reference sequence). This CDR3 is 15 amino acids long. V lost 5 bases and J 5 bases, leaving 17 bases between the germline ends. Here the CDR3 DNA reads TGTGCCAGCAGCCCGGCGATCGTATGGGGAGATACGCAGTATTTT. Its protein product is CASSPAIVWGDTQYF.

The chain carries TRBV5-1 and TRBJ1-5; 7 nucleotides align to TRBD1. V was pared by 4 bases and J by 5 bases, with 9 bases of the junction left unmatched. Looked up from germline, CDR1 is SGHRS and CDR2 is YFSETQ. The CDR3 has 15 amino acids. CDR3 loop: CASSTTGNGDQPQHF. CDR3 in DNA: TGCGCCAGCAGCACGACAGGGAATGGTGATCAGCCCCAGCATTTT.

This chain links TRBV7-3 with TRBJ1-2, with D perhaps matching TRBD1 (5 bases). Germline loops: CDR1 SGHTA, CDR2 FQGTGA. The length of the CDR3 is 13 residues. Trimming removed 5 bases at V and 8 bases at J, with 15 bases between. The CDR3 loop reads CASSRGGYEGYTF. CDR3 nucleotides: TGTGCCAGCAGCCGTGGGGGTTATGAGGGCTACACCTTC.

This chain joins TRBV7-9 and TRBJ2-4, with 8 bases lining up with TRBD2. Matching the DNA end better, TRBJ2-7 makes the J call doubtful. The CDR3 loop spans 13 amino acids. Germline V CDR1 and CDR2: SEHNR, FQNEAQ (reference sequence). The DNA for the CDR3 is TGTGCCAGCAGTTCCCCGAGCGGGAGCGAGCAGTACTTC. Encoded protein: CASSSPSGSEQYF.

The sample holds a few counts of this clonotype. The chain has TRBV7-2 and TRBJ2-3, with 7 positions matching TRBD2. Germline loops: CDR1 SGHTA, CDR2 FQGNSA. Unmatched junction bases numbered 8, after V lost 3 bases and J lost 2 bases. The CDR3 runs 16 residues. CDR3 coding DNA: TGTGCCAGCAGCTTGCAGCGGGGAGCGTTCACAGATACGCAGTATTTT. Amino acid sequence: CASSLQRGAFTDTQYF.

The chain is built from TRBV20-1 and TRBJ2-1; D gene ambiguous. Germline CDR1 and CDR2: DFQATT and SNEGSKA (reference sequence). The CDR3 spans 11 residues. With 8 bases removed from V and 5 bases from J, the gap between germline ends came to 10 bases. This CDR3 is CSPRRDNEQFF. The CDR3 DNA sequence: TGCAGTCCTCGACGCGACAATGAGCAGTTCTTC.

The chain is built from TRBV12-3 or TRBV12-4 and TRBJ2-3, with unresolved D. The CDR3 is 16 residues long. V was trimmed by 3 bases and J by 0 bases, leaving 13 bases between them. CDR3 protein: CASSLGGSYSTDTQYF. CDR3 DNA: TGTGCCAGCAGTTTGGGCGGTTCCTATAGCACAGATACGCAGTATTTT.

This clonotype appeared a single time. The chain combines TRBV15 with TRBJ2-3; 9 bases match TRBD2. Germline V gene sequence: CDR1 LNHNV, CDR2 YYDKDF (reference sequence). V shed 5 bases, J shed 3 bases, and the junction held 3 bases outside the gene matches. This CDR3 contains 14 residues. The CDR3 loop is CATSERGATDTQYF. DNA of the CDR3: TGTGCCACCAGCGAGCGGGGGGCTACAGATACGCAGTATTTT. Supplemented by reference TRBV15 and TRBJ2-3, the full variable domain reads DAMVIQNPRYQVTQFGKPVTLSCSQTLNHNVMYWYQQKSSQAPKLLFHYYDKDFNNEADTPDNFQSRRPNTSFCFLDIRSPGLGDTAMYLCATSERGATDTQYFGPGTRLTVL.

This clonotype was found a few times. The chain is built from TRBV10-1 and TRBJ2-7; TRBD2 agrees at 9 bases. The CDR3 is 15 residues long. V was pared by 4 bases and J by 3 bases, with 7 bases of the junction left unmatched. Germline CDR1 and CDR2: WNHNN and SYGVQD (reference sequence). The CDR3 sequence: CASSVMTSGIYEQYF. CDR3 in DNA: TGCGCCAGCAGTGTGATGACTAGCGGTATCTACGAGCAGTACTTC.

For the CDR3, the DNA is TGTGCCAGCAGCTTAGGTCGGGGGGTTCGCAATGAGCAGTTCTTC. This gives the protein CASSLGRGVRNEQFF. This sequence joins TRBV7-9 and TRBJ2-1; 7 bases align to TRBD2. Germline values: CDR1 SEHNR, CDR2 FQNEAQ (reference sequence). With V trimmed by 1 base and J by 6 bases, 6 bases remained unmatched. The CDR3 sequence is 15 residues long.

The CDR3 DNA follows: TGTGCCAGCAGCGTAGGGACATCTAAAACAGATACGCAGTATTTT. Translating it yields CASSVGTSKTDTQYF. The chain recombines TRBV2 with TRBJ2-3; weak D call: TRBD1 (6 bases). The germline CDR1 and CDR2 sequences are SNHLY and FYNNEI. This CDR3 comprises 15 residues. V was pared by 6 bases and J by 3 bases, with 16 bases between. Full variable domain (outside the CDR3, taken from reference TRBV2 and TRBJ2-3): EPEVTQTPSHQVTQMGQEVILRCVPISNHLYFYWYRQILGQKVEFLVSFYNNEISEKSEIFDDQFSVERPDGSNFTLKIRSTKLEDSAMYFCASSVGTSKTDTQYFGPGTRLTVL.

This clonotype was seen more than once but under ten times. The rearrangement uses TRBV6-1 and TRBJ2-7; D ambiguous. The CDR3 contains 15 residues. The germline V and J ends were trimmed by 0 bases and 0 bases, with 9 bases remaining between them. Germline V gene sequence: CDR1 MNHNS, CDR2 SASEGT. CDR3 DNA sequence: TGTGCCAGCAGTGAAGCCCAGGTTTACTCCTACGAGCAGTACTTC. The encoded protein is CASSEAQVYSYEQYF.

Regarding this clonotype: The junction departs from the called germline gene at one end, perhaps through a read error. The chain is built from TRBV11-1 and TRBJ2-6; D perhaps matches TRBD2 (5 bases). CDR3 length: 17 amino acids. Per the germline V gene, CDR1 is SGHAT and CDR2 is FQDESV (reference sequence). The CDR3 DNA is TGTGCCAGCAGCCCTGGGGAGTCTAACTCTGGGCCCAACGTCCTGACTTTC. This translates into CASSPGESNSGPNVLTF.

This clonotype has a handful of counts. CDR3 DNA: TGCAGCGTTTATGGGAACGCGTACAATGAGCAGTTCTTC. Translating gives CSVYGNAYNEQFF. The genes are TRBV29-1 and TRBJ2-1; no reliable D call. The CDR3 totals 13 residues. The V gene lost 5 bases and the J gene lost 4 bases, with 12 bases spanning the gap. Germline CDR1 SQVTM, CDR2 ANQGSEA.

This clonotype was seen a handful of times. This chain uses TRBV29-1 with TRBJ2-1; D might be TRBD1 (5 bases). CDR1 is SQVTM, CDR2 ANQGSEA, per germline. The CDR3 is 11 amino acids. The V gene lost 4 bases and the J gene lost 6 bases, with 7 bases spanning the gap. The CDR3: CSVGRANEQFF. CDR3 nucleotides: TGCAGCGTTGGCAGGGCCAATGAGCAGTTCTTC.

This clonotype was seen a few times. CDR3 sequence reads: CASSELQFSTDTQYF. The DNA for the CDR3 is TGTGCCAGCAGTGAACTACAGTTCAGCACAGATACGCAGTATTTT. The rearrangement links TRBV2 to TRBJ2-3, with D hard to call. Germline lookup yields CDR1 SNHLY and CDR2 FYNNEI. CDR3 size: 15 residues. V dropped 2 bases and J dropped 0 bases, with 9 bases sitting between them.

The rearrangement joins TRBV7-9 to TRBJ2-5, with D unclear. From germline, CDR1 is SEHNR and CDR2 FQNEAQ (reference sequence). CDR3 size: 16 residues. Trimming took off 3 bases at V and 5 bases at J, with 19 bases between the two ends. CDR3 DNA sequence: TGTGCCAGCAGCTTCGGGCGTGCGGCCAAGCAGGAGACCCAGTACTTC. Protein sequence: CASSFGRAAKQETQYF.

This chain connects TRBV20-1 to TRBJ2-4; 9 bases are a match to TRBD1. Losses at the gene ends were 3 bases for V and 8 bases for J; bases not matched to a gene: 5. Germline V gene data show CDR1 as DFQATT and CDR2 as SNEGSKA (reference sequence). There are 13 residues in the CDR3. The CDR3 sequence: CSARGQGAHIQYF. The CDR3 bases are TGCAGTGCTAGGGGACAGGGTGCCCACATTCAGTACTTC.

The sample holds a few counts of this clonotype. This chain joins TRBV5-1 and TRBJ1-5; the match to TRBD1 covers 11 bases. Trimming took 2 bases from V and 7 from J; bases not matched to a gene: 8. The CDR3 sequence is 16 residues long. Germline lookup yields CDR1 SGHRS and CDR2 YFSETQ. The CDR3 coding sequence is TGCGCCAGCAGCTTTTTGCCCGGACAGGGGGCCCAGCCCCAGCATTTT. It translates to CASSFLPGQGAQPQHF.